Below, one TCR beta chain is given with its context. The data were obtained in a study of blood T cell repertoires in COVID-19. At the level of the study: Donors in the United States, Italy and Spain gave samples during acute or convalescent COVID-19.

Residents of about two dozen US areas, aged roughly 18 to 90 years, made up the participants. Recovery meant two consecutive negative NP/OP PCR tests, professional clearance, or resolved symptoms. Authors' data handling: For nucleated cells, counts were estimated from reference gene primer amplification. The table came from immunoSEQ multiplex PCR; TCRdb's copy has only in-frame clones and leaves some out. The V and J calls and the clone size are those of that table, but D and trimming were determined from the DNA. The repertoire consists of 200,000 or so clones, with 88% occurring once and the leading ten covering about 2.6%. Germline loops: CDR1 SGDLS, CDR2 YYNGEE. The CDR3 is 15 amino acids. V lost 4 bases to trimming and J lost 2 bases; unmatched junction nucleotides: 8.

Material for sequencing was PBMCs or T cells enriched from blood (not recorded which). This clonotype was obtained from a woman aged 25 to 39 who had recovered from COVID-19. This chain joins TRBV9 and TRBJ2-7, with 8 positions matching TRBD2. CDR3 DNA: TGTGCCAGCAGCTTGGGGGGACTAGGGACCTACGAGCAGTACTTC. It specifies CASSLGGLGTYEQYF.